The present T cell receptor beta chain was sequenced within a study of blood T cells in healthy people across ages. Primers used in a second PCR of roughly 6 to 12 cycles were a sample-barcoded 5' primer and a J-beta primer mix. TCRdb re-analysed the 5' RACE reads in MiXCR, keeping a single row per CDR3 protein. The table includes hundreds of thousands of distinct CDR3 sequences, less than 25% detected once. Germline CDR1 KGHDR, CDR2 SFDVKD. The V gene end was trimmed by 3 bases and the J gene end by 2 bases; junction bases not matched to a gene: 21. This CDR3 is 20 amino acids long. This sample also belongs to another study, concerning T cells of mothers and their children.

J is TRBJ2-7 and V is TRBV24-1; 7 nucleotides match TRBD2. This TCR derives from a boy aged 5-17 years in good health. Sequencing used blood. Here the CDR3 reads CATSDPLAAAYEQYAYEQYF. DNA of the CDR3: TGTGCCACCAGTGATCCGCTAGCGGCCGCCTACGAGCAGTACGCCTACGAGCAGTACTTC.